This is a list of T cell receptor beta chains from one sample in a study of blood T cell repertoires in COVID-19. Profiled with immunoSEQ multiplex PCR; TCRdb holds only in-frame clones, not every one. The sample yields about 400,000 clones, about 90% seen once. The specimen sequenced was PBMCs or T cells enriched from blood (not recorded which). The origin of the receptors is a woman in her late teens or twenties with acute COVID-19. The CDR3 runs from the conserved cysteine through the conserved F or W. The D gene is left open where the match is weak. Clone size is given for some rows only: seen once, a few or many times, or a class if the clone is expanded.

V gene: TRBV27; D gene: -; J gene: TRBJ2-2; clone size: -; CDR3 protein: CASGGGELFF; CDR3 DNA: TGTGCCAGTGGCGGCGGGGAGCTGTTTTTT
V gene: TRBV13; D gene: -; J gene: TRBJ1-5; clone size: -; CDR3 protein: CASSLSGSGAQHF; CDR3 DNA: TGTGCCAGCAGCTTAAGTGGCTCGGGGGCCCAGCATTTT
V gene: TRBV27; D gene: -; J gene: TRBJ2-2; clone size: -; CDR3 protein: CASSLSSGELFF; CDR3 DNA: TGTGCCAGCAGTTTATCGAGCGGGGAGCTGTTTTTT
V gene: TRBV7-9; D gene: -; J gene: TRBJ2-1; clone size: -; CDR3 protein: CASSLDQVSYNEQFF; CDR3 DNA: TGTGCCAGCAGCTTAGATCAGGTATCCTACAATGAGCAGTTCTTC
V gene: TRBV7-2; D gene: TRBD1; J gene: TRBJ1-2; clone size: -; CDR3 protein: CASSFLGQGVNYGYTF; CDR3 DNA: TGTGCCAGCAGCTTCTTGGGACAGGGTGTAAACTATGGCTACACCTTC
V gene: TRBV10-3; D gene: -; J gene: TRBJ2-3; clone size: -; CDR3 protein: CAISESGGDTQYF; CDR3 DNA: TGTGCCATCAGTGAGTCGGGGGGAGATACGCAGTATTTT
V gene: TRBV5-1; D gene: -; J gene: TRBJ1-1; clone size: -; CDR3 protein: CASSLVGGGNTEAFF; CDR3 DNA: TGCGCCAGCAGCTTGGTCGGCGGAGGTAACACTGAAGCTTTCTTT
V gene: TRBV10-1; D gene: -; J gene: TRBJ1-1; clone size: -; CDR3 protein: CASSEGGSTEAFF; CDR3 DNA: TGCGCCAGCAGTGAGGGGGGGTCCACTGAAGCTTTCTTT
V gene: TRBV11-2; D gene: -; J gene: TRBJ2-7; clone size: -; CDR3 protein: CASSGGYEQYF; CDR3 DNA: TGTGCCAGCAGCGGCGGCTACGAGCAGTACTTC
V gene: TRBV7-9; D gene: -; J gene: TRBJ1-3; clone size: -; CDR3 protein: CASSSGGQSTGNTIYF; CDR3 DNA: TGTGCCAGCAGCTCCGGAGGACAGTCGACTGGAAACACCATATATTTT
V gene: TRBV10-3; D gene: -; J gene: TRBJ2-3; clone size: -; CDR3 protein: CAISESATVTDTQYF; CDR3 DNA: TGTGCCATCAGTGAGTCGGCGACTGTCACAGATACGCAGTATTTT
V gene: TRBV28; D gene: -; J gene: TRBJ2-4; clone size: -; CDR3 protein: CASSRDLAKNIQYF; CDR3 DNA: TGTGCCAGCAGTAGGGACTTAGCCAAAAACATTCAGTACTTC
V gene: TRBV5-4; D gene: -; J gene: TRBJ1-1; clone size: -; CDR3 protein: CASSWSGGNTEAFF; CDR3 DNA: TGTGCCAGCAGCTGGTCCGGGGGGAACACTGAAGCTTTCTTT
V gene: TRBV24-1; D gene: -; J gene: TRBJ2-4; clone size: -; CDR3 protein: CATLPTEPKNIQYF; CDR3 DNA: TGTGCCACCCTTCCGACTGAGCCAAAAAACATTCAGTACTTC
V gene: TRBV27; D gene: -; J gene: TRBJ1-5; clone size: -; CDR3 protein: CASSFNRGDQPQHF; CDR3 DNA: TGTGCCAGCAGTTTTAATAGGGGTGATCAGCCCCAGCATTTT
V gene: TRBV5-1; D gene: TRBD1; J gene: TRBJ2-1; clone size: -; CDR3 protein: CASSLWGQGAQNEQFF; CDR3 DNA: TGCGCCAGCAGCTTGTGGGGACAGGGGGCGCAAAATGAGCAGTTCTTC
V gene: TRBV28; D gene: -; J gene: TRBJ2-1; clone size: -; CDR3 protein: CASSSVGGPNEQFF; CDR3 DNA: TGTGCCAGCAGTTCCGTTGGAGGGCCGAATGAGCAGTTCTTC
V gene: TRBV25-1; D gene: -; J gene: TRBJ1-4; clone size: -; CDR3 protein: CASHVATNEKLFF; CDR3 DNA: TGTGCCAGCCACGTAGCAACTAATGAAAAACTGTTTTTT
V gene: TRBV7-2; D gene: -; J gene: TRBJ1-1; clone size: -; CDR3 protein: CASSLGVHSNEAFF; CDR3 DNA: TGTGCCAGCAGCTTAGGGGTGCACAGCAATGAAGCTTTCTTT
V gene: TRBV28; D gene: TRBD1; J gene: TRBJ1-4; clone size: -; CDR3 protein: CASRPLGRGQEKLFF; CDR3 DNA: TGTGCCAGCAGGCCCTTGGGCAGGGGGCAGGAAAAACTGTTTTTT
V gene: TRBV7-3; D gene: TRBD1; J gene: TRBJ2-6; clone size: -; CDR3 protein: CASSLRGRTGLSGANVLTF; CDR3 DNA: TGTGCCAGCAGCTTAAGGGGGCGGACAGGTCTCTCTGGGGCCAACGTCCTGACTTTC
V gene: TRBV27; D gene: TRBD1; J gene: TRBJ2-7; clone size: -; CDR3 protein: CASSSTGNEQYF; CDR3 DNA: TGTGCCAGCAGCTCGACAGGGAACGAGCAGTACTTC
V gene: TRBV10-3; D gene: -; J gene: TRBJ1-4; clone size: -; CDR3 protein: CAISAREGANEKLFF; CDR3 DNA: TGTGCCATCAGTGCTAGGGAGGGAGCTAATGAAAAACTGTTTTTT
V gene: TRBV10-1; D gene: TRBD2; J gene: TRBJ2-2; clone size: once; CDR3 protein: CASSLAGGLGELFF; CDR3 DNA: TGCGCCAGCAGCTTAGCGGGAGGGCTCGGGGAGCTGTTTTTT
V gene: TRBV2; D gene: TRBD2; J gene: TRBJ2-2; clone size: -; CDR3 protein: CASKLAGDGELFF; CDR3 DNA: TGTGCCAGCAAGCTAGCGGGGGACGGGGAGCTGTTTTTT
V gene: TRBV6-5; D gene: -; J gene: TRBJ1-3; clone size: -; CDR3 protein: CASSYSGGISGNTIYF; CDR3 DNA: TGTGCCAGCAGTTACTCTGGGGGCATCTCTGGAAACACCATATATTTT
V gene: TRBV5-1; D gene: -; J gene: TRBJ2-7; clone size: -; CDR3 protein: CASSLAYSDLSREQYF; CDR3 DNA: TGCGCCAGCAGCTTGGCCTACAGTGATCTCTCACGCGAGCAGTACTTC
V gene: TRBV11-2; D gene: -; J gene: TRBJ2-1; clone size: -; CDR3 protein: CASSLGDTKFF; CDR3 DNA: TGTGCCAGCAGCTTAGGGGACACCAAGTTCTTC
V gene: TRBV9; D gene: -; J gene: TRBJ1-3; clone size: few; CDR3 protein: CASSETGVAGNTIYF; CDR3 DNA: TGTGCCAGCAGCGAGACAGGAGTAGCTGGAAACACCATATATTTT
V gene: TRBV25-1; D gene: TRBD2; J gene: TRBJ2-3; clone size: -; CDR3 protein: CASSRLAGGVDTQYF; CDR3 DNA: TGTGCCAGCAGCCGACTAGCGGGAGGTGTTGATACGCAGTATTTT
V gene: TRBV11-2; D gene: -; J gene: TRBJ2-1; clone size: -; CDR3 protein: CASSLGTLFMQFF; CDR3 DNA: TGTGCCAGCAGCTTAGGGACTCTTTTTATGCAGTTCTTC
V gene: TRBV6-5; D gene: -; J gene: TRBJ1-5; clone size: few; CDR3 protein: CASRDRGSNQPQHF; CDR3 DNA: TGTGCCAGCAGGGATAGGGGTAGCAATCAGCCCCAGCATTTT
V gene: TRBV5-1; D gene: TRBD1; J gene: TRBJ2-2; clone size: -; CDR3 protein: CASRVTGQANTGELFF; CDR3 DNA: TGCGCCAGCAGGGTGACAGGACAGGCCAACACCGGGGAGCTGTTTTTT
V gene: TRBV18; D gene: -; J gene: TRBJ1-3; clone size: -; CDR3 protein: CASSPSSSSGNTIYF; CDR3 DNA: TGTGCCAGCTCACCTAGCTCGTCCTCTGGAAACACCATATATTTT
V gene: TRBV9; D gene: TRBD1; J gene: TRBJ1-6; clone size: -; CDR3 protein: CASSVGRTGGSPLHF; CDR3 DNA: TGTGCCAGCAGCGTAGGGAGGACAGGTGGTTCACCCCTCCACTTT
V gene: TRBV7-6; D gene: -; J gene: TRBJ2-3; clone size: -; CDR3 protein: CASSPGVWLTDTQYF; CDR3 DNA: TGTGCCAGCAGTCCAGGGGTGTGGTTAACAGATACGCAGTATTTT
V gene: TRBV9; D gene: -; J gene: TRBJ2-1; clone size: once; CDR3 protein: CASSVGRIPSSYNEQFF; CDR3 DNA: TGTGCCAGCAGCGTAGGGAGGATCCCAAGCTCCTACAATGAGCAGTTCTTC
V gene: TRBV19; D gene: -; J gene: TRBJ1-1; clone size: -; CDR3 protein: CASSIRPGIEAFF; CDR3 DNA: TGTGCCAGTAGTATTCGACCCGGGATTGAAGCTTTCTTT
V gene: TRBV5-6; D gene: TRBD2; J gene: TRBJ2-1; clone size: -; CDR3 protein: CASTPRGGSNEQFF; CDR3 DNA: TGTGCCAGCACCCCGAGGGGCGGGAGCAATGAGCAGTTCTTC
V gene: TRBV3-1/TRBV3-2; D gene: -; J gene: TRBJ2-4; clone size: -; CDR3 protein: CASSQDLPGHENIQYF; CDR3 DNA: TGTGCCAGCAGCCAAGATCTCCCAGGACACGAGAACATTCAGTACTTC
V gene: TRBV15; D gene: -; J gene: TRBJ2-7; clone size: few; CDR3 protein: CATSREKGGYEQYF; CDR3 DNA: TGTGCCACCAGCAGAGAGAAAGGGGGCTACGAGCAGTACTTC
V gene: TRBV18; D gene: -; J gene: TRBJ1-1; clone size: -; CDR3 protein: CASSPQRENTEAFF; CDR3 DNA: TGTGCCAGCTCACCACAGCGGGAGAACACTGAAGCTTTCTTT
V gene: TRBV5-8; D gene: -; J gene: TRBJ2-1; clone size: -; CDR3 protein: CASSIENSGNNEQFF; CDR3 DNA: TGTGCCAGCAGCATCGAGAATAGCGGAAACAATGAGCAGTTCTTC
V gene: TRBV6-5; D gene: -; J gene: TRBJ2-1; clone size: -; CDR3 protein: CASSYGLEYNEQFF; CDR3 DNA: TGTGCCAGCAGTTACGGCCTAGAATACAATGAGCAGTTCTTC
V gene: TRBV19; D gene: TRBD1; J gene: TRBJ1-1; clone size: -; CDR3 protein: CASSADRDTEAFF; CDR3 DNA: TGTGCCAGTAGTGCGGACAGGGACACTGAAGCTTTCTTT
V gene: TRBV7-2; D gene: -; J gene: TRBJ1-4; clone size: -; CDR3 protein: CASRRGRTNEKLFF; CDR3 DNA: TGTGCCAGCAGGCGGGGGAGAACTAATGAAAAACTGTTTTTT
V gene: TRBV7-9; D gene: -; J gene: TRBJ2-3; clone size: once; CDR3 protein: CASSLDGPDTQYF; CDR3 DNA: TGTGCCAGCAGCTTAGATGGGCCAGATACGCAGTATTTT
V gene: TRBV5-1; D gene: TRBD1; J gene: TRBJ2-1; clone size: -; CDR3 protein: CASSLGQGPHNEQFF; CDR3 DNA: TGCGCCAGCAGCCTGGGACAGGGGCCGCACAATGAGCAGTTCTTC
V gene: TRBV2; D gene: TRBD2; J gene: TRBJ2-5; clone size: -; CDR3 protein: CASTTTSAGETQYF; CDR3 DNA: TGTGCCAGCACCACAACTAGCGCAGGAGAGACCCAGTACTTC
V gene: TRBV5-4; D gene: -; J gene: TRBJ1-1; clone size: -; CDR3 protein: CASSLLGEGLGTEAFF; CDR3 DNA: TGTGCCAGCAGCCTCCTGGGTGAGGGTTTGGGCACTGAAGCTTTCTTT
V gene: TRBV11-2; D gene: -; J gene: TRBJ1-3; clone size: -; CDR3 protein: CASSSFSGNTIYF; CDR3 DNA: TGTGCCAGCAGCTCCTTTTCCGGGAACACCATATATTTT
V gene: TRBV15; D gene: TRBD2; J gene: TRBJ2-1; clone size: -; CDR3 protein: CATSRGDYRLEYNEQFF; CDR3 DNA: TGTGCCACCAGCAGAGGGGACTATAGGTTGGAATATAATGAGCAGTTCTTC
V gene: TRBV12-3/TRBV12-4; D gene: TRBD1; J gene: TRBJ1-1; clone size: -; CDR3 protein: CASTPGRGTEAFF; CDR3 DNA: TGTGCCAGCACTCCAGGCAGGGGGACTGAAGCTTTCTTT
V gene: TRBV18; D gene: -; J gene: TRBJ1-3; clone size: once; CDR3 protein: CASSPGREHNTIYF; CDR3 DNA: TGTGCCAGCTCACCGGGAAGGGAGCACAACACCATATATTTT
V gene: TRBV11-2; D gene: -; J gene: TRBJ2-7; clone size: -; CDR3 protein: CASSSGLPHEQYF; CDR3 DNA: TGTGCCAGCAGCTCGGGACTCCCTCACGAGCAGTACTTC
V gene: TRBV21-1; D gene: -; J gene: TRBJ2-5; clone size: -; CDR3 protein: CASSRRDRQETQYF; CDR3 DNA: TGTGCCAGCAGCAGGAGGGACAGACAAGAGACCCAGTACTTC
V gene: TRBV24-1; D gene: -; J gene: TRBJ2-7; clone size: -; CDR3 protein: CATSDPTRDEQYF; CDR3 DNA: TGTGCCACCAGTGATCCGACTAGGGACGAGCAGTACTTC
V gene: TRBV10-1; D gene: TRBD2; J gene: TRBJ2-1; clone size: -; CDR3 protein: CASSESTLSTSGYNEQFF; CDR3 DNA: TGCGCCAGCAGTGAGTCGACTCTTTCGACTAGCGGGTACAATGAGCAGTTCTTC
V gene: TRBV3-1/TRBV3-2; D gene: TRBD1; J gene: TRBJ1-2; clone size: once; CDR3 protein: CASSQRDRGPANYGYTF; CDR3 DNA: TGTGCCAGCAGCCAACGGGACAGGGGACCAGCTAACTATGGCTACACCTTC